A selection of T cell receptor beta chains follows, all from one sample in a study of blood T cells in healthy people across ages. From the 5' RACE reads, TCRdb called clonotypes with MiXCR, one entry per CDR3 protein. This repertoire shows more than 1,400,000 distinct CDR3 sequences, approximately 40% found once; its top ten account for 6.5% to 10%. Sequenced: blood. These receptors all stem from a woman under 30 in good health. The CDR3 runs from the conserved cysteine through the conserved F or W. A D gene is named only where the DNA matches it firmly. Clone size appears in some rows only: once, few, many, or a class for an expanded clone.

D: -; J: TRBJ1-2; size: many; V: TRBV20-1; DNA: TGCAGTGCTAGAGGGTATGCGGGGGGCTACACCTTC; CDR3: CSARGYAGGYTF
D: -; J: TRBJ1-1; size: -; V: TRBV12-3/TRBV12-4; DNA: TGTGCCAGCACCCTTAGGGGAGGGGCTGAAGCTTTCTTT; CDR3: CASTLRGGAEAFF
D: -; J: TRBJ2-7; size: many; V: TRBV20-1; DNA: TGCAGTGCTAGGAGAGGTGGCGGGGGCGCCTACGAGCAGTACTTC; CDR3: CSARRGGGGAYEQYF
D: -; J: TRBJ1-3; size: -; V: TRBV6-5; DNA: TGTGCCAGCAGTTACTCGAGGGGACACACCTCTGGAAACACCATATATTTT; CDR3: CASSYSRGHTSGNTIYF
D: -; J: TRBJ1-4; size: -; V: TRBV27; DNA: TGTGCCAGCAGTCCCCGAGGGGGGTACAATGAAAAACTGTTTTTT; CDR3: CASSPRGGYNEKLFF
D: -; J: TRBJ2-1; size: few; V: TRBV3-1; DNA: TGTGCCAGCAGCCCTTCCAAGGGTCGGGGCTCCTACAATGAGCAGTTCTTC; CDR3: CASSPSKGRGSYNEQFF
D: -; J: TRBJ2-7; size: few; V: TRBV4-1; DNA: TGCGCCAGCAGCCAGTCCCATGGGGGGTACTACGAGCAGTACTTC; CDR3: CASSQSHGGYYEQYF
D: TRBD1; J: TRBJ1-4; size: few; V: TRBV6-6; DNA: TGTGCCAGCACGGACAGGGGGCGAGATGAAAAACTGTTTTTT; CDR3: CASTDRGRDEKLFF
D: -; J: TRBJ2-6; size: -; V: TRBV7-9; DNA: TGTGCCAGCAGCTTAGGCGTGGCGCCTGGGGCCAACGTCCTGACTTTC; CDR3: CASSLGVAPGANVLTF
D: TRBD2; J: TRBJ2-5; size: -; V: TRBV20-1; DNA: TGCAGTGTTGTACAGCGGGGAAAACAAGAGACCCAGTACTTC; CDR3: CSVVQRGKQETQYF
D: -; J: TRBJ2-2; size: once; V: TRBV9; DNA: TGTGCCAGCAGCGCCGGGAGTCAGGTCGGGGAGCTGTTTTTT; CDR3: CASSAGSQVGELFF
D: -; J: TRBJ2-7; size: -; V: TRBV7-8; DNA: TGTGCCAGCAGCCCTCGGACGGGCGGAGACTACGAGCAGTACTTC; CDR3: CASSPRTGGDYEQYF
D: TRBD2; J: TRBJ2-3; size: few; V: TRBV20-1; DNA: TGCAGTGCTAGGGAAGCGGGAGGGCCAGATACGCAGTATTTT; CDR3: CSAREAGGPDTQYF
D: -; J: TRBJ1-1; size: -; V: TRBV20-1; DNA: TGCAGTATAGTCAGGGATTTGACTGAAGCTTTCTTT; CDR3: CSIVRDLTEAFF
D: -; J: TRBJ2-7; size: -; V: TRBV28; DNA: TGTGCCAGCAGTTTATTCCTCCCCTACGAGCAGTACTTC; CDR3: CASSLFLPYEQYF
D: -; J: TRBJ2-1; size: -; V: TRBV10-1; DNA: TGCGCCAGCAGTGAGTCCTTAGCGGTCTCCAATGAGCAGTTCTTC; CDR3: CASSESLAVSNEQFF
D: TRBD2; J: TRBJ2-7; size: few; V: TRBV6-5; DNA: TGTGCCACCCGGGGGACTAGCGGAGGGAAGTACGAGCAGTACTTC; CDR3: CATRGTSGGKYEQYF
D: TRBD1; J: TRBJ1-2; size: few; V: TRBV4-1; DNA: TGCGCCAGCAGCCAAGCACTCACGGACAGGGGTGGCTATGGCTACACCTTC; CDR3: CASSQALTDRGGYGYTF
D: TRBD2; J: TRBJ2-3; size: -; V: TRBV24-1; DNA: TGTGCCACCAGTGATCGAGGACTAGCAGACAACACAGATACGCAGTATTTT; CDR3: CATSDRGLADNTDTQYF
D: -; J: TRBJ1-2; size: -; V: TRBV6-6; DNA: TGTGCCAGCAGTTATTCTAACAGGGAAGCTAACTATGGCTACACCTTC; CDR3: CASSYSNREANYGYTF
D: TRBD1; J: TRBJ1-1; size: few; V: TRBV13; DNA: TGTGCCAGCAGCCAAAAGGGGACAGCGGGAAGCACTGAAGCTTTCTTT; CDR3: CASSQKGTAGSTEAFF
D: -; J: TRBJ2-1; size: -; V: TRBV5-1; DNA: TGCGCCAGCAGCGTGTCCTCTAACAATGAGCAGTTCTTC; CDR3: CASSVSSNNEQFF
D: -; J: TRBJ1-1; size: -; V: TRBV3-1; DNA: TGTGCCAGCAGCCAGGATTTTGGTGTTACTGAAGCTTTCTTT; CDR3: CASSQDFGVTEAFF
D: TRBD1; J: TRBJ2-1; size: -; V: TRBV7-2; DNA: TGTGCCAGCAGAGACCCTCGACAGGGATTTATACGGAATGAGCAGTTCTTC; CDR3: CASRDPRQGFIRNEQFF
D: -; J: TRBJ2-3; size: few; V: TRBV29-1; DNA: TGCAGCGTCGGGCGCGGGGGCACAGATACGCAGTATTTT; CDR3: CSVGRGGTDTQYF